Given below is one TCR beta chain in context. Its antigen is not yet known. Base qualities are not at hand, and no much larger clone is one base apart. In the prospective study, participants were 18 to 89 years old, resided in about two dozen geographic areas of the United States, and were enrolled through a virtual design. To assign participants to cohorts, the prospective study relied on clinical history that participants themselves reported in a screening survey and a study questionnaire. Recovered participants in ImmuneRACE Cohort 3 were defined as having two consecutive negative NP/OP PCR tests, clearance from a healthcare professional, or resolution of symptoms. In the prospective study, mobile phlebotomists collected whole blood, serum and a nasopharyngeal or oropharyngeal swab from each participant. Additional blood draws and questionnaires over a 2-month period could optionally be provided by prospective study participants. Blood samples from the prospective study were shipped frozen or at room temperature prior to DNA extraction.

The data are from a study of blood T cell repertoires in COVID-19 (dated by TCRdb to between 2020 and 2021). Concerning the study at large: Samples from collaborators originated in the United States, Italy and Spain and spanned both the acute and convalescent phases of COVID-19. The material from the prospective study consisted of cDNA or gDNA derived from T cells, B-cell-depleted T cells, or PBMCs. Deeply sampled blood TCRbeta repertoires from subjects exposed to, actively infected with, or recovered from COVID-19 were included in the dataset. The repertoires were released in a freely available public database intended as a resource for research on the immune response to SARS-CoV-2. The samples were drawn from two sources: the first 160 participants of the ongoing ImmuneRACE study, and 1,000 to 1,500 subjects contributed by 6 global collaborators. A de-identified subject ID, COVID-19 status, age in years and sex were almost always included in the sample metadata. Where available, HLA class I and class II types were taken from metadata supplied by the sample provider and were not determined by assay-based typing.

General findings and caveats noted by the study authors: The quantity of clinical and demographic metadata differed by source and by participant and was supplied without curation.

The cysteine opens and the phenylalanine closes a CDR3 of 15 amino acids. Just the 45-base CDR3 DNA is kept, in frame starting at base 1. V lost 3 bases and J lost 4 bases, and the count of bases not matched to a germline gene is 8. CDR1 and CDR2, per the germline V gene, are KGHSH and LQKENI. The immunoSEQ Assay, a bias-controlled multiplex PCR, was used to amplify TCRbeta CDR3 regions from genomic DNA. In the original analysis: Within the assay, amplification of reference gene primers was used to estimate how many nucleated cells each sample contained. Sequence reads were collapsed and filtered to measure the absolute abundance of every unique TCRbeta CDR3 rearrangement. For each sample, productive Simpson clonality was calculated as the square root of Simpson's diversity index across productive rearrangements. The table comes from immuneACCESS by way of TCRdb, which keeps in-frame sequences with V and J called. Part of the clones is missing from these tables; in studies checked, under half for an unresolved V gene and the rest for unknown reasons. V, J and clone size were drawn from that table, and D and trimming were deduced from the DNA. Recorded for this sample are about 300,000 clones; 70% to 90% of them occurred a single time. Of the sample, approximately 5% falls within the top ten clones.

This chain joins TRBV18 to TRBJ1-1; 7 of the junction bases match TRBD1. This clonotype originated in a woman in her 30s who had recovered from COVID-19. The sequenced material came from PBMCs or T cells enriched from blood (not recorded which). The bases read TGTGCCAGCTCACCGGAACAGGGGTTATCCACTGAAGCTTTCTTT. It translates to CASSPEQGLSTEAFF.